One T cell receptor beta chain is described in this entry. Its matching antigen is unknown. The junction departs from the called germline gene at one end, perhaps through a read error. This entry is derived from a study of shared clonotypes between healthy human individuals. Background on the study: Researchers assigned three CD4 naive, three CD4 memory, two CD8 naive and one CD8 memory plate to each donor.

The DNA input per sorted-subset replicate PCR was roughly 210 ng, corresponding to roughly 30,000 T cell genomes. Sequencing was performed with immunoSEQ multiplex PCR; in TCRdb, only in-frame clones are kept and a portion is missing. The data show over a million clones, 60% to 80% seen once. General study points: Although depth was large, rarefaction showed that sequencing of the sorted subsets was incomplete.

The origin of this receptor is a young man in good health. The sequenced sample was memory CD4+ T cells sorted from blood. Subset here: CD45RA-negative fraction.

The CDR3: CASSLAGGTEDSYNSPLHF. The CDR3 bases are TGTGCTAGCAGCTTAGCTGGGGGGACGGAAGACTCCTATAATTCACCCCTCCACTTT. The chain has TRBV7-7 and TRBJ1-6; tentative D call: TRBD1 (5 bases). This CDR3 is built from 19 residues. Looked up from germline, CDR1 is SSHAT and CDR2 is FNYEAQ (reference sequence).